These 18 T cell receptor beta chains were all obtained from the same sample, sequenced in a study of identifying expanded T cells in peripheral blood. Data came from immunoSEQ multiplex PCR; TCRdb stores just in-frame clones and leaves some out. This sample has 50,000 to 65,000 clones; around 81% occur once, and the top ten carry about a fifth. Sample: blood. These receptors came from a person aged 18-69 years in good health.

V and J are TRBV7-8 and TRBJ2-1; unclear D gene. This CDR3 comprises 11 residues. CDR1 is SGHVS and CDR2 is FQNEAQ in the germline V gene. Between the trimmed V and J ends, which lost 1 base and 9 bases, there was a span of 4 bases. The CDR3 sequence: CASSLDVEQFF. The CDR3 DNA is TGTGCCAGCAGCTTAGATGTTGAGCAGTTCTTC.

This CDR3 reads CASSSLSRGSYGYTF. The CDR3 DNA reads as TGTGCCAGCAGTTCGCTAAGTCGGGGTTCCTATGGCTACACCTTC. The chain employs TRBV27 and TRBJ1-2; D gene uncertain. Germline assignment: CDR1 MNHEY and CDR2 SMNVEV (reference sequence). CDR3 length equals 15 residues. V was shortened by 4 bases and J by 4 bases, with 16 bases between the two germline ends.

This chain joins TRBV7-2 and TRBJ1-2; D is perhaps TRBD1 (6 bases). Trimming stripped 5 bases from V and 1 base from J, with 20 bases between. From germline, CDR1 is SGHTA and CDR2 FQGNSA. The CDR3 totals 17 residues. CDR3 in DNA: TGTGCCAGCAGCGCCCTAGGGGGGGCGTCCTTTAACTATGGCTACACCTTC. Its translation: CASSALGGASFNYGYTF.

In this sample, this clone turned up a few times. The rearrangement uses TRBV15 and TRBJ2-7; no reliable D call. V lost 1 base to trimming and J lost 7 bases, with 14 bases between them. The CDR3 sequence is 14 residues long. Germline CDR1 reads LNHNV; CDR2 reads YYDKDF (reference sequence). The CDR3 DNA follows: TGTGCCACCAGCAGAGTGTCAGATGGGGAAGAGCAGTACTTC. This translates into CATSRVSDGEEQYF.

The chain uses TRBV11-3 and TRBJ2-1; either TRBD1 or TRBD2 may supply D (5 bases each). The V end was cut by 6 bases, the J end by 0 bases, with 12 bases between. The CDR3 spans 15 residues. In germline, CDR1 is SGHNT, CDR2 YENEEA. The DNA of the CDR3 is TGTGCCAGCAGTTGGGACGTAAGCTCCTACAATGAGCAGTTCTTC. It translates to CASSWDVSSYNEQFF.

The chain links TRBV2 to TRBJ1-2, with no clear D. This CDR3 contains 15 residues. CDR1 and CDR2 (germline): SNHLY, FYNNEI. The germline V and J ends were trimmed by 7 bases and 4 bases, with 19 bases remaining between them. The CDR3, as DNA: TGTGCCAGCATCCCTAACGTCGGCAGGATCTATGGCTACACCTTC. Protein sequence: CASIPNVGRIYGYTF.

The gene calls are TRBV18 and TRBJ1-1, with D unresolved. The V end was cut by 2 bases, the J end by 3 bases, with 10 bases between. Germline CDR1 is KGHSH and CDR2 is LQKENI. The CDR3 extends over 14 amino acids. The CDR3 DNA follows: TGTGCCAGCTCACCAGGTTACGGCTACACTGAAGCTTTCTTT. This codes for CASSPGYGYTEAFF.

The chain is built from TRBV9 and TRBJ1-2; no reliable D call. The CDR3 has 15 residues. From germline, CDR1 is SGDLS and CDR2 YYNGEE. Deletions cut 2 bases from V and 6 bases from J, with 17 bases between. In DNA, the CDR3 is TGTGCCAGCAGCGTCCACCCGGCGGGCGTTCATGGCTACACCTTC. It encodes CASSVHPAGVHGYTF.

This clone was detected once. The rearrangement uses TRBV7-2 and TRBJ2-1; D unresolved. The V end lost 0 bases, the J end lost 6 bases, and 12 bases lay between the germline ends. The CDR3 has 15 residues. Germline V gene sequence: CDR1 SGHTA, CDR2 FQGNSA. CDR3 nucleotide sequence: TGTGCCAGCAGCTTAGCGCAGGCCACCATCAATGAGCAGTTCTTC. It is translated as CASSLAQATINEQFF.

This clone has only one observation. V is TRBV20-1 and J is TRBJ2-1, with D tentatively TRBD1 (5 bases). The germline CDR1 and CDR2 sequences are DFQATT and SNEGSKA (reference sequence). This CDR3 is 11 amino acids long. V lost 4 bases and J lost 6, with 7 bases in between. This chain's CDR3 is CSATGFNEQFF. Written as DNA, the CDR3 is TGCAGTGCTACAGGGTTCAATGAGCAGTTCTTC.

The chain joins TRBV5-6 to TRBJ2-1; D tentatively fits TRBD1 or TRBD2 (5 bases each). This CDR3 spans 18 amino acids. Trimming stripped 4 bases from V and 3 bases from J, with 23 bases between. CDR1 is SGHDT, CDR2 YYEEEE, per germline. CDR3 protein: CASSQMTRGGGGYNEQFF. CDR3 sequence (DNA): TGTGCCAGCAGCCAAATGACCCGTGGTGGTGGGGGCTACAATGAGCAGTTCTTC.

The chain carries TRBV19 and TRBJ2-1, with 9 positions matching TRBD2. The J segment lost 2 bases and the V segment lost 5 bases, leaving 7 bases of the junction unmatched. Germline lookup yields CDR1 LNHDA and CDR2 SQIVND (reference sequence). This CDR3 spans 16 amino acids. The CDR3 DNA is TGTGCCAGTAGTGCCCTGTGGACTAGCGCCTACAATGAGCAGTTCTTC. It encodes CASSALWTSAYNEQFF.

This chain uses TRBV18 with TRBJ1-2, with TRBD1 identical over 8 bases. The CDR3 is 14 residues long. Germline V lookup: CDR1 KGHSH, CDR2 LQKENI. Losses at the gene ends were 0 bases for V and 7 bases for J; bases not matched to a gene: 4. CDR3 bases: TGTGCCAGCTCACCACCGGACAGGGTGATTGGCTACACCTTC. This encodes CASSPPDRVIGYTF.

The chain links TRBV6-5 to TRBJ1-5; D is unresolved. This CDR3 comprises 15 residues. V dropped 5 bases and J dropped 6 bases, with 17 bases sitting between them. From germline, CDR1 is MNHEY and CDR2 SVGAGI. The CDR3 spells CASSPSYPGIQPQHF. CDR3 sequence (DNA): TGTGCCAGCAGTCCCTCCTACCCCGGGATTCAGCCCCAGCATTTT.

The chain employs TRBV7-9 and TRBJ2-2; D perhaps matches TRBD2 (7 bases). V lost 3 bases, J lost 7 bases, and 15 bases lay in between. Germline V gene data show CDR1 as SEHNR and CDR2 as FQNEAQ (reference sequence). The CDR3 runs to 15 residues. CDR3 DNA sequence: TGTGCCAGCAGCTTCCGGGGGGCCGTGGGCGGGGAGCTGTTTTTT. Its protein product is CASSFRGAVGGELFF.

The V and J genes are TRBV18 and TRBJ2-7, with D unclear. Trimming stripped 8 bases from V and 6 bases from J, with 11 bases between. The CDR3 is 11 residues long. Per germline, CDR1 KGHSH and CDR2 LQKENI. CDR3 DNA sequence: TGTGCCAGCACGGACGGTACCGAGCAGTACTTC. Its translation is CASTDGTEQYF.

The chain employs TRBV11-3 and TRBJ1-1; tentative D call: TRBD1 (5 bases). Germline V CDR1 and CDR2: SGHNT, YENEEA. V lost 5 bases and J lost 3, with 16 bases in between. This CDR3 has 15 residues. The CDR3 region has the DNA TGTGCCAGCAGCGAACCGGGCCTGGGGGACACTGAAGCTTTCTTT. It is translated as CASSEPGLGDTEAFF.

The chain uses TRBV5-1 and TRBJ1-1, with D unclear. There are 15 residues in the CDR3. Deletions cut 1 base from V and 1 base from J, with 11 bases between. Germline V gives CDR1 SGHRS, CDR2 YFSETQ. CDR3 sequence: CASSLMLGPNTEAFF. The CDR3 nucleotides are TGCGCCAGCAGCTTGATGCTAGGCCCGAACACTGAAGCTTTCTTT. Supplemented by reference TRBV5-1 and TRBJ1-1, the full variable domain reads KAGVTQTPRYLIKTRGQQVTLSCSPISGHRSVSWYQQTPGQGLQFLFEYFSETQRNKGNFPGRFSGRQFSNSRSEMNVSTLELGDSALYLCASSLMLGPNTEAFFGQGTRLTVV.